Detailed here is one T cell receptor (beta chain). Assay used: immunoSEQ multiplex PCR; TCRdb lists only in-frame clones, some missing. The repertoire holds fewer than 95,000 clones, with 92% as singletons. These data come from a study of T cell changes during pregnancy in multiple sclerosis. Germline V lookup: CDR1 SGHRS, CDR2 YFSETQ. The CDR3 loop spans 16 amino acids. Trimming stripped 0 bases from V and 3 bases from J, with 10 bases between. J is TRBJ2-6 and V is TRBV5-1; the D gene is possibly TRBD2 (5 bases). Sequencing used peripheral blood, obtained in the first trimester of pregnancy. This TCR derives from a female donor in good health, enrolled as a control in a pregnancy study. CDR3 DNA: TGCGCCAGCAGCTTGGTTGCGGGCGGTGGGGCCAACGTCCTGACTTTC. Translating it yields CASSLVAGGGANVLTF.